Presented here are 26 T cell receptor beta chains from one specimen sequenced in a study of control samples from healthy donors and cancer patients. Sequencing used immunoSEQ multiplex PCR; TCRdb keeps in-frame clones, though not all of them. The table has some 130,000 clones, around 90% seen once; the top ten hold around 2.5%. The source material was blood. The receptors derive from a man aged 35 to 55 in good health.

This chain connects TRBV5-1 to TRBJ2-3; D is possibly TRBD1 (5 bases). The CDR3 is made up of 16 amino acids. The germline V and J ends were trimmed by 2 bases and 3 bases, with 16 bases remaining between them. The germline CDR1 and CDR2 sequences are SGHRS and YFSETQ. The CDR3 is CASSFSGQGSTDTQYF. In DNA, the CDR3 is TGCGCCAGCAGCTTCTCCGGGCAGGGTAGTACAGATACGCAGTATTTT. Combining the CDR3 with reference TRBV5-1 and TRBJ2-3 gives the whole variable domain KAGVTQTPRYLIKTRGQQVTLSCSPISGHRSVSWYQQTPGQGLQFLFEYFSETQRNKGNFPGRFSGRQFSNSRSEMNVSTLELGDSALYLCASSFSGQGSTDTQYFGPGTRLTVL.

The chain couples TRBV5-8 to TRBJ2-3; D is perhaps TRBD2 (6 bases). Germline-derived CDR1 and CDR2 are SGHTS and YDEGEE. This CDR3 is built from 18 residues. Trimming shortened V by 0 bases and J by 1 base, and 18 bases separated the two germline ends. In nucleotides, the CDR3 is TGTGCCAGCAGCTTGGCCAGCCGGAGGCGGGGAGGCACAGATACGCAGTATTTT. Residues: CASSLASRRRGGTDTQYF.

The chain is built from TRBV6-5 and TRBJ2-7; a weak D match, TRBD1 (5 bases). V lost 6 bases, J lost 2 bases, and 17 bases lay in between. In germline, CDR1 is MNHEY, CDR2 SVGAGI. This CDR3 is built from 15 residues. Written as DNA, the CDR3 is TGTGCCAGCAGCGTAGGGGTCAGCTACCCCTACGAGCAGTACTTC. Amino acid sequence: CASSVGVSYPYEQYF.

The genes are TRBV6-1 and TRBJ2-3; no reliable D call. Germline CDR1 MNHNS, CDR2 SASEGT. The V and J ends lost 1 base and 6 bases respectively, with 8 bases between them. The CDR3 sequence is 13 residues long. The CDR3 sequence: CASSEGSMDTQYF. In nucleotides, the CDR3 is TGTGCCAGCAGTGAAGGAAGTATGGATACGCAGTATTTT.

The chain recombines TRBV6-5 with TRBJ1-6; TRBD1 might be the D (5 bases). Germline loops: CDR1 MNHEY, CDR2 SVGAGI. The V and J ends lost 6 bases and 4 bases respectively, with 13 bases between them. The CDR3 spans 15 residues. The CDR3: CASRSFGAYNSPLHF. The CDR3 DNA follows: TGTGCCAGCAGATCCTTCGGGGCTTATAATTCACCCCTCCACTTT.

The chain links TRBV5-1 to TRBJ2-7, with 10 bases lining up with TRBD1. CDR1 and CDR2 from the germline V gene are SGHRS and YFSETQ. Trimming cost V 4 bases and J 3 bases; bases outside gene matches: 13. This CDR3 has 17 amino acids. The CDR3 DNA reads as TGCGCCAGCAGCACCGGGACAGGGGCGCGGTTATTCTACGAGCAGTACTTC. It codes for CASSTGTGARLFYEQYF.

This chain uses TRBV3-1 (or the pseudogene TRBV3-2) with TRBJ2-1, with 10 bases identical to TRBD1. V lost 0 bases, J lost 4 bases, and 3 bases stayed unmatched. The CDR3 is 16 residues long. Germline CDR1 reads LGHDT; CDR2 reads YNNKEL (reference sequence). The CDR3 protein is CASSQDTGQGYNEQFF. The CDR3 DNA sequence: TGTGCCAGCAGCCAAGATACGGGACAGGGGTACAATGAGCAGTTCTTC.

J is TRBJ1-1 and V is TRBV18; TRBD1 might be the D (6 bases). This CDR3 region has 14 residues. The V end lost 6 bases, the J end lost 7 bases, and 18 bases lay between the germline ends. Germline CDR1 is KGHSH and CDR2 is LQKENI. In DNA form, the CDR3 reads TGTGCCAGCTCTCCTGTAGGGGGGAGGGGTGAAGCTTTCTTT. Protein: CASSPVGGRGEAFF.

CDR3 in DNA: TGTGCCAGCAGCCGGTCGGGGAAGTCCGGGGAGCTGTTTTTT. Its translation: CASSRSGKSGELFF. The chain combines TRBV14 with TRBJ2-2; TRBD2 is a possible D gene (5 bases). V shed 4 bases and J shed 6 bases, with 12 bases lying between them. Germline V gene data show CDR1 as SGHDN and CDR2 as FVKESK. This CDR3 is built from 14 residues.

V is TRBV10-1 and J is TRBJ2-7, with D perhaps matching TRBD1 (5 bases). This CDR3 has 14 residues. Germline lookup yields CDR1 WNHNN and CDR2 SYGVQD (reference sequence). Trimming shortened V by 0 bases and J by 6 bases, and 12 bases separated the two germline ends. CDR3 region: CASSESGLLSEQYF. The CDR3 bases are TGCGCCAGCAGTGAGTCGGGGCTCCTATCCGAGCAGTACTTC.

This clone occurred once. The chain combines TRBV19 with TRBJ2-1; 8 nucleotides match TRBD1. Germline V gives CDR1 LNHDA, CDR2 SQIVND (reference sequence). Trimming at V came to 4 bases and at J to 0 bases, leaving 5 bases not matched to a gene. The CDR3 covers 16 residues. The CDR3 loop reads CASSRQGKSSYNEQFF. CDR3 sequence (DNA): TGTGCCAGTAGTAGACAGGGGAAGAGCTCCTACAATGAGCAGTTCTTC.

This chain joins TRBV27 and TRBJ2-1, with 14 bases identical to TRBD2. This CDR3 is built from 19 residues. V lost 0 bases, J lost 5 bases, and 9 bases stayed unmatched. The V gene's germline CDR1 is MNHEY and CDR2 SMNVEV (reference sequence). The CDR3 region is CASSLSRWLTSGGDNEQFF. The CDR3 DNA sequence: TGTGCCAGCAGTTTATCGAGGTGGTTGACTAGCGGGGGGGACAATGAGCAGTTCTTC.

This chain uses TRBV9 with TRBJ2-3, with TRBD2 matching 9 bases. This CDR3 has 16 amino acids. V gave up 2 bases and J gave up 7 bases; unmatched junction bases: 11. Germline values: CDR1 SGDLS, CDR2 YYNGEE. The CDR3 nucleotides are TGTGCCAGCAGCGTCATCCCGGGACTAGCAAGTAATACGCAGTATTTT. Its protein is CASSVIPGLASNTQYF.

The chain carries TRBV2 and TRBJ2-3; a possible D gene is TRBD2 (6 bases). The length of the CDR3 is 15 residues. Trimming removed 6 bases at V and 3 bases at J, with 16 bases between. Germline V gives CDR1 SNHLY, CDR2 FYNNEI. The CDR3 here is CASSRDFSLTDTQYF. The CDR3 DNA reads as TGTGCCAGCAGCCGGGACTTCTCGTTGACAGATACGCAGTATTTT.

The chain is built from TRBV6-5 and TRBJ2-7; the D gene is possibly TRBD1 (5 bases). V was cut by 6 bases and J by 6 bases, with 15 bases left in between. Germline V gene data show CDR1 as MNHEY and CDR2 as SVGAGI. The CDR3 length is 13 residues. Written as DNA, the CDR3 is TGTGCCAGCAGCAACCGACAGTTGACCGAGCAGTACTTC. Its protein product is CASSNRQLTEQYF.

DNA of the CDR3: TGTGCCAGCAGCCTTTCCAGGGTGAACACTGAAGCTTTCTTT. This encodes CASSLSRVNTEAFF. V is TRBV11-2 and J is TRBJ1-1; possibly TRBD1 for D (5 bases). This CDR3 is built from 14 residues. Germline V lookup: CDR1 SGHAT, CDR2 FQNNGV. With 5 bases removed from V and 0 bases from J, the gap between germline ends came to 10 bases.

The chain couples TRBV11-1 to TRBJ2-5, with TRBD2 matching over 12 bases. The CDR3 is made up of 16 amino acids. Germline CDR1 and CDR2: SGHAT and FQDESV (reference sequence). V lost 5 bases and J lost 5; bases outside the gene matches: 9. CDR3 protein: CASSPLAGGLVETQYF. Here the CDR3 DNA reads TGTGCCAGCAGCCCCCTAGCGGGGGGGCTTGTTGAGACCCAGTACTTC.

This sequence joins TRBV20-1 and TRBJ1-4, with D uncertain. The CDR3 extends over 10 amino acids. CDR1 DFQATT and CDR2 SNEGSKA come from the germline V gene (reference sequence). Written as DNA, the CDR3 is TGCTCAGCTAGGCGGGAAAAACTGTTTTTT. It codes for CSARREKLFF.

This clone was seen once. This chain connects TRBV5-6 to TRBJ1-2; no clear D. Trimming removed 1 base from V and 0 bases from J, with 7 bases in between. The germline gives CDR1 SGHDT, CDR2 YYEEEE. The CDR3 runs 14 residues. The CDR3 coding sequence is TGTGCCAGCAGCTTGAACGGCGCTAACTATGGCTACACCTTC. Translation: CASSLNGANYGYTF.

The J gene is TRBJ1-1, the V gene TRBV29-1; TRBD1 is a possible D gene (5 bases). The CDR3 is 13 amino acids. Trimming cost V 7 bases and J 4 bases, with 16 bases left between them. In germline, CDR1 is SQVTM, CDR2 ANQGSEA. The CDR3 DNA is TGCAGCGGAACGGGACGGGAGGGCACTGAAGCTTTCTTT. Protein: CSGTGREGTEAFF.

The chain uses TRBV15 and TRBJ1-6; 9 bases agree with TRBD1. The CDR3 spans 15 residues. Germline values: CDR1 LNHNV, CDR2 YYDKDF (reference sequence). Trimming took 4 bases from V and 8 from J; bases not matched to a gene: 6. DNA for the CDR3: TGTGCCACCAGCAAAAACCGGGACAGGGATTCACCCCTCCACTTT. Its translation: CATSKNRDRDSPLHF.

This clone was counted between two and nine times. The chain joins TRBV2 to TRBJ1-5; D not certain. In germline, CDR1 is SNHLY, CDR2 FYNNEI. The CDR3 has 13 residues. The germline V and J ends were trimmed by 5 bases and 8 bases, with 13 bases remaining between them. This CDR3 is CASSPTPREPQHF. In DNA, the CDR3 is TGTGCCAGCAGTCCCACCCCTCGGGAGCCCCAGCATTTT. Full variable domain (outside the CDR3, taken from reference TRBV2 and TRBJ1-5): EPEVTQTPSHQVTQMGQEVILRCVPISNHLYFYWYRQILGQKVEFLVSFYNNEISEKSEIFDDQFSVERPDGSNFTLKIRSTKLEDSAMYFCASSPTPREPQHFGDGTRLSIL.

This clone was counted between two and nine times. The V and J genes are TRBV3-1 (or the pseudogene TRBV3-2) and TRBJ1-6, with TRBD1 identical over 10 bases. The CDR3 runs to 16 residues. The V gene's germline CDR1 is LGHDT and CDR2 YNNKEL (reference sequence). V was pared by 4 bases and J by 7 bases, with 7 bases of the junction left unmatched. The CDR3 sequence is CASSPLAGQGNSPLHF. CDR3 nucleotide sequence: TGTGCCAGCAGCCCACTAGCGGGACAGGGGAATTCACCCCTCCACTTT.

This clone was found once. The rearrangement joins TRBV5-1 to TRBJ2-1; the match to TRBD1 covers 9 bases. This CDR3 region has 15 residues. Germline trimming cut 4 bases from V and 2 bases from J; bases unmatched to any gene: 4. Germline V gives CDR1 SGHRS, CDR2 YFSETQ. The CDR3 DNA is TGCGCCAGCAGCGGCCGGGACAGGGCCTACAATGAGCAGTTCTTC. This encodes CASSGRDRAYNEQFF.

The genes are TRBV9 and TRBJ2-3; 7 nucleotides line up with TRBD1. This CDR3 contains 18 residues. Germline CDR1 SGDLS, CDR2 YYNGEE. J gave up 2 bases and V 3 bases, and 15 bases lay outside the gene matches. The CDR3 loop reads CASSAQPGGLRYTDTQYF. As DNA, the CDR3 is TGTGCCAGCAGCGCCCAGCCAGGGGGTCTGAGGTACACAGATACGCAGTATTTT.

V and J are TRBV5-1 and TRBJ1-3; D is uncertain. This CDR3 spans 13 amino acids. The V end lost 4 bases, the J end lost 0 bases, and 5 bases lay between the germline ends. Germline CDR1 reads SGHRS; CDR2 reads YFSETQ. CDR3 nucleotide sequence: TGCGCCAGCAGCCCTACCTCTGGAAACACCATATATTTT. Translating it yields CASSPTSGNTIYF.